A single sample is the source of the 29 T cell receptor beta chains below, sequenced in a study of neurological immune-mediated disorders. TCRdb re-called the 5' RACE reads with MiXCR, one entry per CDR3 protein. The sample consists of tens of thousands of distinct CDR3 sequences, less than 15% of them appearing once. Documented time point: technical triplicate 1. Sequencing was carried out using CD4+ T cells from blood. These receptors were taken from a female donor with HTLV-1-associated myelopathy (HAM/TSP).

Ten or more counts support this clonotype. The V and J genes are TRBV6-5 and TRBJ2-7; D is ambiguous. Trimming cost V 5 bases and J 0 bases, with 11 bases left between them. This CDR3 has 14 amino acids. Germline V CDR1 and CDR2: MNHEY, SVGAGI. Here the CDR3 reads CASSKDPSSYEQYF. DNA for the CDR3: TGTGCCAGCAGTAAGGACCCTAGCTCCTACGAGCAGTACTTC.

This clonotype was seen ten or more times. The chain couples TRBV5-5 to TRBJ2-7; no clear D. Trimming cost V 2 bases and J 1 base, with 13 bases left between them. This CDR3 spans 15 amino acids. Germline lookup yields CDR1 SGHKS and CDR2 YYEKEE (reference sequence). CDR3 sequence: CASSFRPGQSYEQYF. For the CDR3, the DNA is TGTGCCAGCAGCTTCAGGCCGGGCCAGTCCTACGAGCAGTACTTC.

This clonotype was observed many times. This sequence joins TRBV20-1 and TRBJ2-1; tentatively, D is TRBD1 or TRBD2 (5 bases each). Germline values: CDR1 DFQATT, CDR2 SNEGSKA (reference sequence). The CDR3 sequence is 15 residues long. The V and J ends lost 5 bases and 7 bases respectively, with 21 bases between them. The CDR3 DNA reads TGCAGTGCTTCCTCTGGGACCGAAGCGAGGAATGAGCAGTTCTTC. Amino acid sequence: CSASSGTEARNEQFF.

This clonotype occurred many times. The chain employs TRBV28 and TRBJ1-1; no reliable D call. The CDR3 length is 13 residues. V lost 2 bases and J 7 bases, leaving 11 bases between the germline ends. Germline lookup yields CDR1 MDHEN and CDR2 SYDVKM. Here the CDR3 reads CASSLTAVNEAFF. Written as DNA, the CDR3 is TGTGCCAGCAGTTTAACAGCGGTGAATGAAGCTTTCTTT.

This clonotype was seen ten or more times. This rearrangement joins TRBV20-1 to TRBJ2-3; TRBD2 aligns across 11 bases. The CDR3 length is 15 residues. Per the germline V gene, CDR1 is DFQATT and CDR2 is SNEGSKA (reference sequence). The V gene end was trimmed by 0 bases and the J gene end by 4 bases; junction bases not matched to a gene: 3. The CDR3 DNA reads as TGCAGTGCTAGAGATTTAGCGGGGGGGCCAGATACGCAGTATTTT. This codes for CSARDLAGGPDTQYF.

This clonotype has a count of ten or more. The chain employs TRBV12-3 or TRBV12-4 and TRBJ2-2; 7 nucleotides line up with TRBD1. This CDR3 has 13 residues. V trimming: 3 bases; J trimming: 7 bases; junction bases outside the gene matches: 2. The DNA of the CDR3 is TGTGCCAGCAGTTTCGACAGGGACGGGGAGCTGTTTTTT. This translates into CASSFDRDGELFF.

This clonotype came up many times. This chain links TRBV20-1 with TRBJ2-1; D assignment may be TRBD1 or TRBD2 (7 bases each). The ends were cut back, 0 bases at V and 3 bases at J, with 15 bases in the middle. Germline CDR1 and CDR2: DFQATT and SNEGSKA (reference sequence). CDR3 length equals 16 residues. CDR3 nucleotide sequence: TGCAGTGCTAGAGACCTGGGAGGGGGCGGCTACAATGAGCAGTTCTTC. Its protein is CSARDLGGGGYNEQFF.

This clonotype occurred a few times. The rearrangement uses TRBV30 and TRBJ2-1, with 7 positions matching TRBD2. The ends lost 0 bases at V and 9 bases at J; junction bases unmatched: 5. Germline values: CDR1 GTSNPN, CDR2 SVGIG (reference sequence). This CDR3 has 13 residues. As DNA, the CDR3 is TGTGCCTGGAGTGTCGGGGACTACGGTGAGCAGTTCTTC. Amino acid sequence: CAWSVGDYGEQFF. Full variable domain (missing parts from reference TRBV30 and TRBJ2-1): SQTIHQWPATLVQPVGSPLSLECTVEGTSNPNLYWYRQAAGRGLQLLFYSVGIGQISSEVPQNLSASRPQDRQFILSSKKLLLSDSGFYLCAWSVGDYGEQFFGPGTRLTVL.

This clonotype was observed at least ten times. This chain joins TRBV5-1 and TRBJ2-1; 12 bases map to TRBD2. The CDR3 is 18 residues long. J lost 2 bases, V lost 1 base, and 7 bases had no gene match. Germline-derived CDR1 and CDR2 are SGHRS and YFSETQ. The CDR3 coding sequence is TGCGCCAGCAGCTTGTTCACTAGCGGGGGGATCACCTACAATGAGCAGTTCTTC. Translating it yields CASSLFTSGGITYNEQFF.

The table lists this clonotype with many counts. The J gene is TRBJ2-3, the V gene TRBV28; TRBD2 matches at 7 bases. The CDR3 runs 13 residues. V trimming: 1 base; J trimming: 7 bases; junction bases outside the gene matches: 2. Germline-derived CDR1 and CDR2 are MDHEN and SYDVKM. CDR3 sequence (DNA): TGTGCCAGCAGTTTATCGGGAGGCCATACGCAGTATTTT. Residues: CASSLSGGHTQYF.

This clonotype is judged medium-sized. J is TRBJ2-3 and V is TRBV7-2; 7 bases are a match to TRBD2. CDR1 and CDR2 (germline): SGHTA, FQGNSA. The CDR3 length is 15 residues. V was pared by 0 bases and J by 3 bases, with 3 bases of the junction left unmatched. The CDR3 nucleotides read TGTGCCAGCAGCTTAGCGCCGCGGGGGACAGATACGCAGTATTTT. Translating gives CASSLAPRGTDTQYF.

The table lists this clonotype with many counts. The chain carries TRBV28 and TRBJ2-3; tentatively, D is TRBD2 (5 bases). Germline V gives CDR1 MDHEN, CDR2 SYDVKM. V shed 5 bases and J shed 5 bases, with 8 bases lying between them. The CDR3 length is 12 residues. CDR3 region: CASSLREDTQYF. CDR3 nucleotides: TGTGCCAGCAGTCTGAGGGAAGATACGCAGTATTTT.

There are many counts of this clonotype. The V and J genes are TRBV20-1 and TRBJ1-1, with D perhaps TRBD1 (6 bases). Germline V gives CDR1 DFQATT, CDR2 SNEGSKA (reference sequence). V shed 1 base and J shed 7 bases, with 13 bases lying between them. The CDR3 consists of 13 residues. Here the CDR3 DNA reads TGCAGTGCTAGAGCTTCCAGCAGGGGTGAAGCTTTCTTT. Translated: CSARASSRGEAFF.

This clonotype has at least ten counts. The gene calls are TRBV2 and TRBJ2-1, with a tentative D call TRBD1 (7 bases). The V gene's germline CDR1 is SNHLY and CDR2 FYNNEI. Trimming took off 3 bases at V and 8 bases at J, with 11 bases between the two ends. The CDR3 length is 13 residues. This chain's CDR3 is CASSDRGVHEQFF. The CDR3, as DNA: TGTGCCAGCAGTGACAGGGGGGTACATGAGCAGTTCTTC.

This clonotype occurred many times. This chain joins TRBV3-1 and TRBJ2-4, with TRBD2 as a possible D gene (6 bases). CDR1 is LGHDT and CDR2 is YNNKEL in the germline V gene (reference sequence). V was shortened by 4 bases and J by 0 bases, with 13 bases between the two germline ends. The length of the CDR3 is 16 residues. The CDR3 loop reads CASSPRVGGAKNIQYF. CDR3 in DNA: TGTGCCAGCAGCCCCCGGGTCGGGGGAGCCAAAAACATTCAGTACTTC. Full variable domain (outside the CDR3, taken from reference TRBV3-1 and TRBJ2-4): DTAVSQTPKYLVTQMGNDKSIKCEQNLGHDTMYWYKQDSKKFLKIMFSYNNKELIINETVPNRFSPKSPDKAHLNLHINSLELGDSAVYFCASSPRVGGAKNIQYFGAGTRLSVL.

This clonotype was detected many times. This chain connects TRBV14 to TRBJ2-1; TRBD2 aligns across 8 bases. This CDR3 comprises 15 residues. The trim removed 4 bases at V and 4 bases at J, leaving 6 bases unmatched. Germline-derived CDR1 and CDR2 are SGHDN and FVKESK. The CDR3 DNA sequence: TGTGCCAGCAGCCTCAGACTAGCGAAGTACAATGAGCAGTTCTTC. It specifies CASSLRLAKYNEQFF.

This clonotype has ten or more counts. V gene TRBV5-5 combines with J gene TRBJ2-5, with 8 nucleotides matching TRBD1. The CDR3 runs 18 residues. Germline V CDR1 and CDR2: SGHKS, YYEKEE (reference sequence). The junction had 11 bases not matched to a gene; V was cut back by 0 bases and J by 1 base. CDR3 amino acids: CASSLDPTWTGIQETQYF. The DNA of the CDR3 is TGTGCCAGCAGCTTGGATCCCACCTGGACAGGGATCCAAGAGACCCAGTACTTC. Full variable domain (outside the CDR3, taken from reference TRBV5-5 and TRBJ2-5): DAGVTQSPTHLIKTRGQQVTLRCSPISGHKSVSWYQQVLGQGPQFIFQYYEKEERGRGNFPDRFSARQFPNYSSELNVNALLLGDSALYLCASSLDPTWTGIQETQYFGPGTRLLVL.

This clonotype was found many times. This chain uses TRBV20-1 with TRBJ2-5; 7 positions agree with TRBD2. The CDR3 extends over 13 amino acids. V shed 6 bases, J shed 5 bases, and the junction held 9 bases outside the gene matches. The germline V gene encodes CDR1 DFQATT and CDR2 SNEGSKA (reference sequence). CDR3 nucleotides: TGCAGTGCGTTGGGGGAGGGCGCGGAGACCCAGTACTTC. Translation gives CSALGEGAETQYF.

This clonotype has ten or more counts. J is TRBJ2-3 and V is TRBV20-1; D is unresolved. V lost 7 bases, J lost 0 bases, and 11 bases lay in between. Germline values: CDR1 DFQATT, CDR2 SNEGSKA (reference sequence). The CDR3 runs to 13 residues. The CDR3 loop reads CSVIGGSTDTQYF. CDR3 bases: TGCAGTGTTATCGGCGGAAGCACAGATACGCAGTATTTT.

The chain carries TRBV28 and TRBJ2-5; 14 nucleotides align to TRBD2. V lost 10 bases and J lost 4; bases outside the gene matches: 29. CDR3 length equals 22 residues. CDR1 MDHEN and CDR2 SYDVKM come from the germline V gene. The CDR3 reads CATLPTHFPGLAGEGDRETQYF. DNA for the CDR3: TGTGCCACCCTCCCCACCCACTTTCCGGGACTAGCGGGAGAGGGGGATAGAGAGACCCAGTACTTC.

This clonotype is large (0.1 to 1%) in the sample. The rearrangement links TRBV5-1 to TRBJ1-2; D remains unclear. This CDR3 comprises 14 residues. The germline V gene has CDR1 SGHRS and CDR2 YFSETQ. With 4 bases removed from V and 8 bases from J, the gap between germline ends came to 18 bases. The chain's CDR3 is CASSPGFGVSGYTF. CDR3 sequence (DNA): TGCGCCAGCAGCCCCGGGTTTGGGGTTTCCGGCTACACCTTC.

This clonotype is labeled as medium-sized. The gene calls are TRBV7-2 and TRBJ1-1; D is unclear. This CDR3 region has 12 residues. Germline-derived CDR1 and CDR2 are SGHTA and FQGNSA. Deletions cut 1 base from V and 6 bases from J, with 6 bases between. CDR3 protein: CASSLGRPEAFF. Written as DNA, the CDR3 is TGTGCCAGCAGCTTAGGTAGGCCTGAAGCTTTCTTT. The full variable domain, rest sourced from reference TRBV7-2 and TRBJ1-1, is GAGVSQSPSNKVTEKGKDVELRCDPISGHTALYWYRQSLGQGLEFLIYFQGNSAPDKSGLPSDRFSAERTGGSVSTLTIQRTQQEDSAVYLCASSLGRPEAFFGQGTRLTVV.

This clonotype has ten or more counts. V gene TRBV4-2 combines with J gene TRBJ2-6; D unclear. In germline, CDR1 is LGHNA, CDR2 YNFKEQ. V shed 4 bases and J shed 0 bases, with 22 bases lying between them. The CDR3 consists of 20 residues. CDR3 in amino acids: CASSLEVLGSWGSGANVLTF. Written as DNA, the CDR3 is TGTGCCAGCAGCCTCGAAGTTTTGGGATCTTGGGGCTCTGGGGCCAACGTCCTGACTTTC.

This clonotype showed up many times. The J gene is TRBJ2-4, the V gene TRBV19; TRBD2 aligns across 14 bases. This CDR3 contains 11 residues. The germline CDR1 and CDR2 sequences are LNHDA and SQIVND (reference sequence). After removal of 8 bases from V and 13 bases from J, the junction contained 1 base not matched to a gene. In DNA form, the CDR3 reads TGTGCCAGTGGACTAGCGGGAGGCCAGTACTTC. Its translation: CASGLAGGQYF.

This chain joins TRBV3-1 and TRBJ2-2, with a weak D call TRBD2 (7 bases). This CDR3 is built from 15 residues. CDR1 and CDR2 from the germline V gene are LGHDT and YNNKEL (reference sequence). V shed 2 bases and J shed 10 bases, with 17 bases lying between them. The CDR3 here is CASSQTAGDIVELFF. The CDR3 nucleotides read TGTGCCAGCAGCCAAACCGCGGGGGACATCGTGGAGCTGTTTTTT.

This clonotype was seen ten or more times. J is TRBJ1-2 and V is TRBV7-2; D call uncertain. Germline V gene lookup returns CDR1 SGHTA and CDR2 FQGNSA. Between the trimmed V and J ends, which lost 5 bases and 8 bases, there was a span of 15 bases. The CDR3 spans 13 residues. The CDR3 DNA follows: TGTGCCAGCAGCCCCTTTACCTCCTCCGGCTACACCTTC. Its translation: CASSPFTSSGYTF. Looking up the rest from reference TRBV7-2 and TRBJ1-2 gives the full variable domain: GAGVSQSPSNKVTEKGKDVELRCDPISGHTALYWYRQSLGQGLEFLIYFQGNSAPDKSGLPSDRFSAERTGGSVSTLTIQRTQQEDSAVYLCASSPFTSSGYTFGSGTRLTVV.

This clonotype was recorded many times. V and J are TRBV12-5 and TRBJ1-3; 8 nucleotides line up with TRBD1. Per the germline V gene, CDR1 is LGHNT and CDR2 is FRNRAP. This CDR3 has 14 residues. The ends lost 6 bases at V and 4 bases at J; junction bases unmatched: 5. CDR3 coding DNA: TGTGCTAGTGGAACCGGACAGGGCGGAAACACCATATATTTT. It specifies CASGTGQGGNTIYF.

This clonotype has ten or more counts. Written as DNA, the CDR3 is TGTGCCAGCAGGGGGGGGTTTAGCAATCAGCCCCAGCATTTT. Its protein product is CASRGGFSNQPQHF. The chain joins TRBV2 to TRBJ1-5, with D possibly being TRBD1 (5 bases). CDR1 SNHLY and CDR2 FYNNEI come from the germline V gene. The CDR3 length is 14 residues. Trimming stripped 6 bases from V and 0 bases from J, with 9 bases between.

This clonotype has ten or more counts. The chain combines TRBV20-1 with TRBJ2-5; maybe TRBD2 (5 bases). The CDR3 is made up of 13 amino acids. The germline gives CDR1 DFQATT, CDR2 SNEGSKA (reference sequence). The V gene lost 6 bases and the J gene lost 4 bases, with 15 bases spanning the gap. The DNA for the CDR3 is TGCAGTGCCCCGAAGCCCGAGGGAGAGACCCAGTACTTC. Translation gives CSAPKPEGETQYF.